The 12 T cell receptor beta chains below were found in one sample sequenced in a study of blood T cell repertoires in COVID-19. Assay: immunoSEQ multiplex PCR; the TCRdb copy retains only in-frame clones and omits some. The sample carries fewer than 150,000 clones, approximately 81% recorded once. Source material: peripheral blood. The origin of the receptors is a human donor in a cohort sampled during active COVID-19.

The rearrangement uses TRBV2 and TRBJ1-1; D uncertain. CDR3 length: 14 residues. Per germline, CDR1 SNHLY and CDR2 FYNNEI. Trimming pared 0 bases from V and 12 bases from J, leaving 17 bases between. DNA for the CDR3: TGTGCCAGCAGTGAAGCGGTGTCGGGGTCGCTAACTTTCTTT. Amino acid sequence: CASSEAVSGSLTFF.

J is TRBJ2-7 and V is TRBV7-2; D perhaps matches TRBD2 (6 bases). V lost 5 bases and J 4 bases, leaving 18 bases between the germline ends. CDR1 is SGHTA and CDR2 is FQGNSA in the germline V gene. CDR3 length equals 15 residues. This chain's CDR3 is CASSKPGLWTYEQYF. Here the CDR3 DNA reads TGTGCCAGCAGCAAACCGGGACTCTGGACTTACGAGCAGTACTTC. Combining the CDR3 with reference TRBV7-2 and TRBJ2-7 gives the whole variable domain GAGVSQSPSNKVTEKGKDVELRCDPISGHTALYWYRQSLGQGLEFLIYFQGNSAPDKSGLPSDRFSAERTGGSVSTLTIQRTQQEDSAVYLCASSKPGLWTYEQYFGPGTRLTVT.

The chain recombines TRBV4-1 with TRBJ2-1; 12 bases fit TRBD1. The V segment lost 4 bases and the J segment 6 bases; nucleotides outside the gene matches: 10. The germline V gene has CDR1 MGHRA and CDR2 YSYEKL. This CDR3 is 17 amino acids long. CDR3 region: CASSLPTGDRGRNEQFF. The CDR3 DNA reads TGCGCCAGCAGCCTCCCTACCGGGGACAGGGGGCGCAATGAGCAGTTCTTC.

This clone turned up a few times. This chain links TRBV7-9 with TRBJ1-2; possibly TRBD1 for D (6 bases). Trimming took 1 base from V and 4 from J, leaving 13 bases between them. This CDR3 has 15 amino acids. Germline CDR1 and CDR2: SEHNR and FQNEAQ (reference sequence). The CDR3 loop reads CASSLGQGSIYGYTF. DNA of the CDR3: TGTGCCAGCAGCTTAGGGCAGGGGTCGATCTATGGCTACACCTTC.

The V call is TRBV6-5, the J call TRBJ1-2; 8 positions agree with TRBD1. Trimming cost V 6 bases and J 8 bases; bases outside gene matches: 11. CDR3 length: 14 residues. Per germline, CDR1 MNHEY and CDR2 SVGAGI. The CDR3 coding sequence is TGTGCCAGCAGGGCGACAGGGGAATTGGAGGGCTACACCTTC. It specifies CASRATGELEGYTF.

The CDR3 is CASSVGTANQPQHF. The CDR3 DNA is TGTGCCAGCAGCGTCGGGACAGCAAATCAGCCCCAGCATTTT. The V gene is TRBV9, the J gene TRBJ1-5; 7 bases map to TRBD1. Germline CDR1 SGDLS, CDR2 YYNGEE. The junction had 3 bases not matched to a gene; V was cut back by 2 bases and J by 4 bases. The CDR3 contains 14 residues.

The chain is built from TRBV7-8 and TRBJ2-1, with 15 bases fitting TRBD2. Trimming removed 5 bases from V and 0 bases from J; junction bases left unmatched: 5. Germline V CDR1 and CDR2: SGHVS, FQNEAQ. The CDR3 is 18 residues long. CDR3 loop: CASSRTSGGGSSYNEQFF. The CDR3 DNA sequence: TGTGCCAGCAGCCGGACTAGCGGGGGGGGTAGCTCCTACAATGAGCAGTTCTTC.

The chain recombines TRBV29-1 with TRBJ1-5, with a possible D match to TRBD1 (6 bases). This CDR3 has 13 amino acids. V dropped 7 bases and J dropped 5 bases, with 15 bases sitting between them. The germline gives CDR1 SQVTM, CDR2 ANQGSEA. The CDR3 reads CSGQGKGDQPQHF. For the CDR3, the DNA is TGCAGCGGGCAGGGGAAAGGGGATCAGCCCCAGCATTTT.

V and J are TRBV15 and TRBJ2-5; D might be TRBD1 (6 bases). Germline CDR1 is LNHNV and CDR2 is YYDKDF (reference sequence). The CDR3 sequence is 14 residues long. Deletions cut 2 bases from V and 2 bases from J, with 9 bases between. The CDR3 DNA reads TGTGCCACCAGCAGAAGACAGGATCAAGAGACCCAGTACTTC. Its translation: CATSRRQDQETQYF.

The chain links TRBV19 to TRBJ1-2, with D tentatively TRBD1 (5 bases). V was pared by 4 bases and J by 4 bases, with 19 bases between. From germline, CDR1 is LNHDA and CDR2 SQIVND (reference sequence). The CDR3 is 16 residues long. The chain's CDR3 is CASSTSIRLDSYGYTF. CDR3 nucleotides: TGTGCCAGTAGTACCAGTATCAGGCTAGACAGCTATGGCTACACCTTC.

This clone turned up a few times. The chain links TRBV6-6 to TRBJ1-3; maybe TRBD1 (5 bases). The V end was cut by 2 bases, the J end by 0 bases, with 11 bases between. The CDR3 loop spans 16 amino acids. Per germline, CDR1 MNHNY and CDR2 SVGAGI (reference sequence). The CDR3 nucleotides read TGTGCCAGCAGTTACCTGGGGGGGAGCTCTGGAAACACCATATATTTT. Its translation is CASSYLGGSSGNTIYF.

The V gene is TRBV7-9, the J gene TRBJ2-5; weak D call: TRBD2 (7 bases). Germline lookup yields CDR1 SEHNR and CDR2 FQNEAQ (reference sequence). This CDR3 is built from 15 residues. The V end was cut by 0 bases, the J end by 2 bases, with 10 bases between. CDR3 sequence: CASSLAGGRQETQYF. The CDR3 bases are TGTGCCAGCAGCTTAGCGGGGGGGCGGCAAGAGACCCAGTACTTC. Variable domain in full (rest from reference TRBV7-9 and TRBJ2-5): DTGVSQNPRHKITKRGQNVTFRCDPISEHNRLYWYRQTLGQGPEFLTYFQNEAQLEKSRLLSDRFSAERPKGSFSTLEIQRTEQGDSAMYLCASSLAGGRQETQYFGPGTRLLVL.